This T cell receptor beta chain was captured by sequencing in a study of CD8 T cells in Susac syndrome. A word on this clonotype: The antigen is unknown.

The study, taken as a whole, reports: The study recognized that the number of individuals in its TCR sequencing and HLA analysis was relatively small.

CDR3 size: 15 residues. From germline, CDR1 is KGHSH and CDR2 LQKENI. V lost 3 bases to trimming and J lost 3 bases; unmatched junction nucleotides: 4. Random hexamers were used to reverse transcribe an amount of roughly 0.45 to 1 ug RNA. One entry per CDR3 protein, called by TCRdb with MiXCR from the immunoSEQ multiplex PCR reads. The sample lists approximately 150,000 distinct CDR3 sequences, approximately 93% occurring once. Blood CD8+ and CD4+ T cells underwent high-throughput TCR beta sequencing. The sample was CD4+ T cells from PBMCs. This rearrangement joins TRBV18 to TRBJ2-5; TRBD1 matches 10 bases. The sequence was obtained from a human donor with multiple sclerosis. The DNA of the CDR3 is TGTGCCAGCTCACCTCAGACAGGGGGCGAAGAGACCCAGTACTTC. Its translation is CASSPQTGGEETQYF.